What follows are 20 T cell receptor beta chains derived from one specimen sequenced in a study of blood T cell repertoires in COVID-19. TCRdb's table, derived via immunoSEQ multiplex PCR, lists solely in-frame clones and lacks some. The sample holds about 240,000 clones, 80% to 85% seen once. The sequenced sample was peripheral blood. These receptors were obtained from a woman aged 60-75 years with active or convalescent COVID-19.

This chain links TRBV7-3 with TRBJ2-3; D call uncertain. V lost 4 bases, J lost 6 bases, and 11 bases lay in between. This CDR3 comprises 13 residues. The germline CDR1 and CDR2 sequences are SGHTA and FQGTGA. CDR3 residues: CASSSSVSDTQYF. As DNA, the CDR3 is TGTGCCAGCAGCTCCTCCGTAAGCGATACGCAGTATTTT.

The chain recombines TRBV7-8 with TRBJ1-1; D call uncertain. The CDR3 covers 14 residues. V gave up 5 bases and J gave up 3 bases, with 13 bases separating them. Germline CDR1 is SGHVS and CDR2 is FQNEAQ. Written as DNA, the CDR3 is TGTGCCAGCAGCCCCGATCCCGGGGACACTGAAGCTTTCTTT. It is translated as CASSPDPGDTEAFF.

The rearrangement uses TRBV5-1 and TRBJ2-7; weak D call: TRBD1 (6 bases). CDR1 is SGHRS and CDR2 is YFSETQ in the germline V gene. V was clipped by 3 bases and J by 2 bases, with 9 bases between them. The CDR3 runs to 13 residues. CDR3: CASSYRTAYEQYF. CDR3 nucleotide sequence: TGCGCCAGCAGCTATCGGACAGCCTACGAGCAGTACTTC.

This rearrangement joins TRBV18 to TRBJ1-5; the match to TRBD1 covers 7 bases. This CDR3 has 15 amino acids. Germline values: CDR1 KGHSH, CDR2 LQKENI. J gave up 4 bases and V 3 bases, and 6 bases lay outside the gene matches. The CDR3 bases are TGTGCCAGCTCACCCCGACAGGGAGAGAATCAGCCCCAGCATTTT. Its translation: CASSPRQGENQPQHF. The variable domain in full, completed from reference TRBV18 and TRBJ1-5, reads NAGVMQNPRHLVRRRGQEARLRCSPMKGHSHVYWYRQLPEEGLKFMVYLQKENIIDESGMPKERFSAEFPKEGPSILRIQQVVRGDSAAYFCASSPRQGENQPQHFGDGTRLSIL.

The gene calls are TRBV5-1 and TRBJ2-3, with 15 bases identical to TRBD2. The CDR3 has 17 residues. Germline values: CDR1 SGHRS, CDR2 YFSETQ. With V trimmed by 4 bases and J by 7 bases, 10 bases remained unmatched. As DNA, the CDR3 is TGCGCCAGCAGCCCAAGGACTAGCGGGGGGGCCGCGAATACGCAGTATTTT. Its protein product is CASSPRTSGGAANTQYF.

The chain is built from TRBV15 and TRBJ2-4; 12 nucleotides line up with TRBD2. Trimming removed 5 bases from V and 0 bases from J; junction bases left unmatched: 11. The germline V gene has CDR1 LNHNV and CDR2 YYDKDF (reference sequence). The CDR3 consists of 19 residues. The CDR3 nucleotides are TGTGCCACCAGCCCCCGACTAGCGGGGGAGGCCCTAGCCAAAAACATTCAGTACTTC. It yields the protein CATSPRLAGEALAKNIQYF. Drawing the rest from reference TRBV15 and TRBJ2-4, the complete variable domain is DAMVIQNPRYQVTQFGKPVTLSCSQTLNHNVMYWYQQKSSQAPKLLFHYYDKDFNNEADTPDNFQSRRPNTSFCFLDIRSPGLGDTAMYLCATSPRLAGEALAKNIQYFGAGTRLSVL.

In its sample, this clone was seen a few times. This sequence joins TRBV19 and TRBJ1-3, with TRBD1 as a possible D gene (6 bases). Trimming took off 4 bases at V and 1 base at J, with 14 bases between the two ends. Germline V gives CDR1 LNHDA, CDR2 SQIVND (reference sequence). The CDR3 is 16 residues long. CDR3 residues: CASSTSGAGSGNTIYF. Here the CDR3 DNA reads TGTGCCAGTAGTACGTCAGGGGCCGGATCTGGAAACACCATATATTTT.

This clone was seen more than once but under ten times. The chain links TRBV6-2 or TRBV6-3 to TRBJ1-1; D is undetermined. CDR3 length: 17 amino acids. Germline CDR1 MNHEY, CDR2 SVGEGT. Trimming stripped 2 bases from V and 1 base from J, with 17 bases between. The CDR3 DNA is TGTGCCAGCAGTTACCGGAAAACCTCTACGGGGAACACTGAAGCTTTCTTT. Its translation: CASSYRKTSTGNTEAFF.

The chain links TRBV12-3 or TRBV12-4 to TRBJ2-7; D is unresolved. Trimming left V 6 bases short and J 2 bases short, with 11 bases between. There are 13 residues in the CDR3. CDR3 loop: CASSNRGTYEQYF. The DNA of the CDR3 is TGTGCCAGCAGCAACCGCGGCACCTACGAGCAGTACTTC.

The chain recombines TRBV7-2 with TRBJ2-1; 16 bases fit TRBD2. With 6 bases clipped from V and 3 bases from J, the junction kept 11 bases outside the gene matches. The length of the CDR3 is 19 residues. The germline gives CDR1 SGHTA, CDR2 FQGNSA. CDR3 DNA sequence: TGTGCCAGCAGAAAGGCGGGACTAGCGGGGGGGCTTTTCTACAATGAGCAGTTCTTC. This codes for CASRKAGLAGGLFYNEQFF.

The CDR3 DNA reads TGTGCCAGCAGTGAAATCTACCGCGGCACAGATACGCAGTATTTT. Amino acids: CASSEIYRGTDTQYF. The rearrangement uses TRBV25-1 and TRBJ2-3; D not resolved. V lost 2 bases and J lost 1, with 10 bases in between. Germline lookup yields CDR1 MGHDK and CDR2 SYGVNS. This CDR3 has 15 residues.

The chain carries TRBV2 and TRBJ1-2; the match to TRBD1 covers 9 bases. The trim removed 6 bases at V and 6 bases at J, leaving 8 bases unmatched. The CDR3 contains 14 residues. Germline V lookup: CDR1 SNHLY, CDR2 FYNNEI. CDR3 sequence: CASSGLRDRDGYTF. CDR3 coding DNA: TGTGCCAGCAGCGGTCTCCGGGACAGGGATGGCTACACCTTC.

This clone appeared a few times. Other DNA variants within this sample encode the same CDR3. The J gene is TRBJ1-1, the V gene TRBV27, with D maybe TRBD1 (6 bases). CDR1 MNHEY and CDR2 SMNVEV come from the germline V gene (reference sequence). Trimming shortened V by 5 bases and J by 5 bases, and 15 bases separated the two germline ends. The CDR3 is made up of 14 amino acids. The CDR3 nucleotides read TGTGCCAGCAGTCCCCACAGGGAGGGGACTGAAGCTTTCTTT. As protein: CASSPHREGTEAFF.

The chain joins TRBV5-1 to TRBJ2-2; weak D call: TRBD1 (6 bases). From germline, CDR1 is SGHRS and CDR2 YFSETQ. Deletions cut 3 bases from V and 0 bases from J, with 12 bases between. CDR3 length equals 16 residues. The CDR3 loop reads CASSSQGSSNTGELFF. CDR3 nucleotides: TGCGCCAGCAGCTCCCAGGGGTCCTCGAACACCGGGGAGCTGTTTTTT.

V gene TRBV6-5 combines with J gene TRBJ1-2; TRBD1 matches at 8 bases. The CDR3 loop spans 14 amino acids. The J segment lost 4 bases and the V segment lost 6 bases, leaving 7 bases of the junction unmatched. Germline CDR1 and CDR2: MNHEY and SVGAGI. The CDR3 is CASRPQGARYGYTF. The CDR3 coding sequence is TGTGCCAGCAGACCCCAGGGGGCCCGCTATGGCTACACCTTC.

This clone has more than one count but fewer than ten. This sequence joins TRBV24-1 and TRBJ1-3; D is perhaps TRBD1 (5 bases). Germline loops: CDR1 KGHDR, CDR2 SFDVKD. V was shortened by 10 bases and J by 0 bases, with 12 bases between the two germline ends. The CDR3 covers 14 residues. CDR3 in amino acids: CATRAGLSGNTIYF. DNA for the CDR3: TGTGCCACTAGGGCAGGGCTCTCTGGAAACACCATATATTTT.

This chain joins TRBV4-1 and TRBJ2-2, with D tentatively TRBD2 (5 bases). The ends were cut back, 3 bases at V and 4 bases at J, with 9 bases in the middle. Germline assignment: CDR1 MGHRA and CDR2 YSYEKL. The CDR3 runs 14 residues. CDR3 sequence: CASSHPDSTGELFF. The CDR3 DNA is TGCGCCAGCAGCCACCCGGACTCCACCGGGGAGCTGTTTTTT.

The chain links TRBV5-5 to TRBJ1-2; 11 nucleotides align to TRBD1. The CDR3 extends over 17 amino acids. Germline assignment: CDR1 SGHKS and CDR2 YYEKEE (reference sequence). Unmatched junction bases numbered 6, after V lost 0 bases and J lost 2 bases. CDR3 in amino acids: CASSLGTGGLFNYGYTF. In DNA, the CDR3 is TGTGCCAGCAGCTTGGGGACAGGGGGCCTCTTCAACTATGGCTACACCTTC.

The chain couples TRBV9 to TRBJ1-2; D is perhaps TRBD1 (5 bases). In germline, CDR1 is SGDLS, CDR2 YYNGEE. Trimming removed 4 bases at V and 0 bases at J, with 19 bases between. The CDR3 runs to 17 residues. The CDR3 loop is CASSPNLLGRANYGYTF. CDR3 coding DNA: TGTGCCAGCAGCCCCAATCTTCTGGGGCGAGCTAACTATGGCTACACCTTC.

The V call is TRBV19, the J call TRBJ1-1, with unresolved D. Germline CDR1 is LNHDA and CDR2 is SQIVND (reference sequence). The CDR3 covers 16 residues. The V gene lost 5 bases and the J gene lost 1 base, with 17 bases spanning the gap. The CDR3: CASSPPWGRGNTEAFF. CDR3 sequence (DNA): TGTGCCAGTAGTCCACCCTGGGGTCGGGGGAACACTGAAGCTTTCTTT.